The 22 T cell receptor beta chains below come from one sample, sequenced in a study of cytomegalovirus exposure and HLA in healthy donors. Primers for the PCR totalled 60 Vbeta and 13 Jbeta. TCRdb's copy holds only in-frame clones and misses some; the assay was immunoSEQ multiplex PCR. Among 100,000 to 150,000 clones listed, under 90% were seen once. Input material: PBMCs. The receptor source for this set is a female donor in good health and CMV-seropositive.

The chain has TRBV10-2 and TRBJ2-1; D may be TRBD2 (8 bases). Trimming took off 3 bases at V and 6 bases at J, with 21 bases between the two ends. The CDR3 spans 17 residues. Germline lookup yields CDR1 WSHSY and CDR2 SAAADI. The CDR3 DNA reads TGCGCCAGCAGTGACCCTAGGGGGCGGGGGGCGGGCAATGAGCAGTTCTTC. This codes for CASSDPRGRGAGNEQFF.

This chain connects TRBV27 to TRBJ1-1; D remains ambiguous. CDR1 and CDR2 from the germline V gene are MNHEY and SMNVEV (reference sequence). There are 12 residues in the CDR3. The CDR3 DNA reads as TGTGCAACCTACGGGGTGAACACTGAAGCTTTCTTT. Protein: CATYGVNTEAFF.

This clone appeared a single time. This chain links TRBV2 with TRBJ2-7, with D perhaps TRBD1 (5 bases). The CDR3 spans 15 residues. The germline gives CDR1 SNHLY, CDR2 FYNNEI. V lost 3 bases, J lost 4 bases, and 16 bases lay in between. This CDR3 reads CASSDMGPMTYEQYF. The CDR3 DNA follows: TGTGCCAGCAGTGATATGGGGCCAATGACGTACGAGCAGTACTTC.

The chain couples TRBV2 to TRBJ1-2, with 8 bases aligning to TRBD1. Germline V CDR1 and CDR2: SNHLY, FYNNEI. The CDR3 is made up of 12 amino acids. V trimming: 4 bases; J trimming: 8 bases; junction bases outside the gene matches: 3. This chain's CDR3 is CASSAGGSGYTF. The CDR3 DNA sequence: TGTGCCAGCAGTGCAGGGGGCTCGGGCTACACCTTC. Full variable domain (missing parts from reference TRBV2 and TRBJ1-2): EPEVTQTPSHQVTQMGQEVILRCVPISNHLYFYWYRQILGQKVEFLVSFYNNEISEKSEIFDDQFSVERPDGSNFTLKIRSTKLEDSAMYFCASSAGGSGYTFGSGTRLTVV.

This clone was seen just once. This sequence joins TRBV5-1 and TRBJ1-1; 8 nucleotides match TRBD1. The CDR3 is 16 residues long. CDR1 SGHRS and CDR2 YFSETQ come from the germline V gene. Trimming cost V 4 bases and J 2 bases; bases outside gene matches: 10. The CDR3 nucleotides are TGCGCCAGCAGCCCCCAGGGACAGGATTCAAACACTGAAGCTTTCTTT. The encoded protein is CASSPQGQDSNTEAFF.

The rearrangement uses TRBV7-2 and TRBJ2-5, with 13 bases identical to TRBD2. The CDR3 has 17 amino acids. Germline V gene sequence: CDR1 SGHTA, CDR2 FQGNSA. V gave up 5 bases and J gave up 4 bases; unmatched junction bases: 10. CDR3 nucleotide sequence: TGTGCCAGCAGCGGACTTACTAGCGGGGGGGCCCTAGAGACCCAGTACTTC. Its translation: CASSGLTSGGALETQYF.

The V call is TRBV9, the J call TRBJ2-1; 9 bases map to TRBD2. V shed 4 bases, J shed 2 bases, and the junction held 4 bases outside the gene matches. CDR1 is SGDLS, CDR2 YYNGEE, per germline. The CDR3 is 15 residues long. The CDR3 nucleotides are TGTGCCAGCAGCCAAAGCGGGGGGACCTACAATGAGCAGTTCTTC. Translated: CASSQSGGTYNEQFF.

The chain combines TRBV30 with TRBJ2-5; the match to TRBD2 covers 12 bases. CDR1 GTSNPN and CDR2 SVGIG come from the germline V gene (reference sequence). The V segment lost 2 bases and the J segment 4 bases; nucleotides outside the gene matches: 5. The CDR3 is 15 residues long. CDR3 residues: CAWSTGLAGSETQYF. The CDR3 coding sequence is TGTGCCTGGAGTACAGGACTAGCGGGGTCAGAGACCCAGTACTTC.

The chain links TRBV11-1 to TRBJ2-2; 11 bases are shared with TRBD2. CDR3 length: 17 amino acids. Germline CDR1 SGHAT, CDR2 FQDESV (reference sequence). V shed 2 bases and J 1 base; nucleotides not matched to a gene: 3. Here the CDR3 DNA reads TGTGCCAGCAGCTTAACTAGCGGGGGCCTGAACACCGGGGAGCTGTTTTTT. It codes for CASSLTSGGLNTGELFF. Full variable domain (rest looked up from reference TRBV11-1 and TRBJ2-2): EAEVAQSPRYKITEKSQAVAFWCDPISGHATLYWYRQILGQGPELLVQFQDESVVDDSQLPKDRFSAERLKGVDSTLKIQPAELGDSAMYLCASSLTSGGLNTGELFFGEGSRLTVL.

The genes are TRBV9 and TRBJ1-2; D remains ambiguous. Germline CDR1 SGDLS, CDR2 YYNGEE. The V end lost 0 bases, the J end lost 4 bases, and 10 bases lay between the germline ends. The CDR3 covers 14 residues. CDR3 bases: TGTGCCAGCAGCGTAGTTGAGGGAACCTATGGCTACACCTTC. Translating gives CASSVVEGTYGYTF. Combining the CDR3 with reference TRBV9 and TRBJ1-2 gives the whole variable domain DSGVTQTPKHLITATGQRVTLRCSPRSGDLSVYWYQQSLDQGLQFLIQYYNGEERAKGNILERFSAQQFPDLHSELNLSSLELGDSALYFCASSVVEGTYGYTFGSGTRLTVV.

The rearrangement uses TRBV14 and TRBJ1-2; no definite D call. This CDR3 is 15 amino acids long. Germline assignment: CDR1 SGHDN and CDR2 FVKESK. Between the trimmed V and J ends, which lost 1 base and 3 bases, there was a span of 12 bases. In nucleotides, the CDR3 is TGTGCCAGCAGCCAAGCGGGAGTAAGCCACTATGGCTACACCTTC. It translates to CASSQAGVSHYGYTF.

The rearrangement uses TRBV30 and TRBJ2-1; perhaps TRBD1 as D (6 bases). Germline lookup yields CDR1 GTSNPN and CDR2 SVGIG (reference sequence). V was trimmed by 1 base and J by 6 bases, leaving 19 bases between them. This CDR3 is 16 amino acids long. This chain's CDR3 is CAWSAGRGGQFNEQFF. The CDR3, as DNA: TGTGCCTGGAGTGCCGGCAGGGGTGGACAATTCAATGAGCAGTTCTTC.

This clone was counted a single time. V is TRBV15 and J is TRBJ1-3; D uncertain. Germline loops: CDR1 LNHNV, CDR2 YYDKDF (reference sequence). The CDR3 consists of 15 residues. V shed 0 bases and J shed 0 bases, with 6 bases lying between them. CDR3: CATSREAFSGNTIYF. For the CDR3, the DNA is TGTGCCACCAGCAGAGAGGCCTTCTCTGGAAACACCATATATTTT.

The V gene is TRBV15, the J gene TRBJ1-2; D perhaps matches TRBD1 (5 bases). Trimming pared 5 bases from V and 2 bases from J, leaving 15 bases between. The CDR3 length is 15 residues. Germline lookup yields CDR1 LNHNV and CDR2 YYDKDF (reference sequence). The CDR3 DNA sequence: TGTGCCACCAGCTACCTAGCCGGGGGGAACTATGGCTACACCTTC. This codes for CATSYLAGGNYGYTF.

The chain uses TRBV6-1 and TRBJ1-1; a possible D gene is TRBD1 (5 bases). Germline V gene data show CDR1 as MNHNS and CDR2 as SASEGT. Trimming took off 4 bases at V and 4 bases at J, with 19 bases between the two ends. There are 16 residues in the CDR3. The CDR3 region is CASSVGTLNLGTEAFF. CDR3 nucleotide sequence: TGTGCCAGCAGTGTAGGGACTCTCAACCTAGGCACTGAAGCTTTCTTT.

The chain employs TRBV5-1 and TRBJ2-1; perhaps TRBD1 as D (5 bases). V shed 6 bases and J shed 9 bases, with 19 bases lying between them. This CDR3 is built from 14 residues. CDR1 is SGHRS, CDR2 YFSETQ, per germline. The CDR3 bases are TGCGCCAGCACTGACGGATCAAGGGGATCTGAGCAGTTCTTC. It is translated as CASTDGSRGSEQFF.

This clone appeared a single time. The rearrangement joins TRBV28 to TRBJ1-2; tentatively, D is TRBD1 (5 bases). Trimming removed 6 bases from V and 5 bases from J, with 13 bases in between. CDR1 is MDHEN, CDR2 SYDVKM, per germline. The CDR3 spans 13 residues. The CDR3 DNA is TGTGCCAGCAGCACTGGGGCAGAGTATGGCTACACCTTC. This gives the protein CASSTGAEYGYTF.

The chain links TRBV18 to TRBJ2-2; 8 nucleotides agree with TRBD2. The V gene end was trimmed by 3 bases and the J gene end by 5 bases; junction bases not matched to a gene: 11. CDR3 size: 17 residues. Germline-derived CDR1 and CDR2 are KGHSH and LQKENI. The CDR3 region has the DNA TGTGCCAGCTCACCGTTTGCCATAATAGCGGGGACCGGGGAGCTGTTTTTT. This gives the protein CASSPFAIIAGTGELFF. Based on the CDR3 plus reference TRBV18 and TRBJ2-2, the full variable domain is NAGVMQNPRHLVRRRGQEARLRCSPMKGHSHVYWYRQLPEEGLKFMVYLQKENIIDESGMPKERFSAEFPKEGPSILRIQQVVRGDSAAYFCASSPFAIIAGTGELFFGEGSRLTVL.

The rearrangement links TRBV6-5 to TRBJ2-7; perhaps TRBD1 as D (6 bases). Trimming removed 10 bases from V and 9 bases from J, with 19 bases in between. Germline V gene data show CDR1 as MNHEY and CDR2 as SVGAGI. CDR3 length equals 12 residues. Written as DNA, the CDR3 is TGTGCCACCCAGACAGGTAGTATGGTGCAGTACTTC. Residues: CATQTGSMVQYF.

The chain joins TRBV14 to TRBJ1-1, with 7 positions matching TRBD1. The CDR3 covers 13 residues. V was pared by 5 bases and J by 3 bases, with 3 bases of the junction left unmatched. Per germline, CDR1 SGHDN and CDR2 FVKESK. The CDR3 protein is CASSSDRDTEAFF. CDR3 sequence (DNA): TGTGCCAGCAGCTCCGACAGGGACACTGAAGCTTTCTTT.

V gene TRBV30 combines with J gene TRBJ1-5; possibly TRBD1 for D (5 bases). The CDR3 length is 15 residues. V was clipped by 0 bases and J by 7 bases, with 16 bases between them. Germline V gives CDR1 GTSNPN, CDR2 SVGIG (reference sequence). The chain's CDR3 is CAWSVPGGVGQPQHF. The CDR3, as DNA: TGTGCCTGGAGTGTCCCCGGGGGGGTGGGCCAGCCCCAGCATTTT.

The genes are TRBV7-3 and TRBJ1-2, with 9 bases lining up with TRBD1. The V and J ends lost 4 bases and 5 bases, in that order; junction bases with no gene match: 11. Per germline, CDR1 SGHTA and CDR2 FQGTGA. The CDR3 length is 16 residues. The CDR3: CASSSGTGRFRYGYTF. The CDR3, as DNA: TGTGCCAGCAGCTCGGGGACAGGGAGGTTTCGGTATGGCTACACCTTC.